This TCR beta chain was obtained from a study of T-cell memory formation after mild COVID-19. For the study at large: The TCR clusters were mostly specific to one donor. The study's findings and limits: Later expanders leaned toward CD4+, whereas clones contracting from day 15 to 85 were balanced CD4/CD8.

Amplification by 5'RACE using constant-segment primers produced TCR alpha and TCR beta cDNA libraries that carried sample barcodes and UMIs. In TCRdb, the 5' RACE reads were re-called with MiXCR into one record per CDR3 protein. This repertoire shows around 250,000 distinct CDR3 sequences, roughly 17% found once; its top ten account for around 23%. Concerning this clonotype: Its antigen is currently unknown.

The CDR3 has 15 amino acids. Trimming took off 4 bases at V and 4 bases at J, with 14 bases between the two ends. The rearrangement uses TRBV12-3 or TRBV12-4 and TRBJ1-5, with D possibly matching TRBD1 (5 bases). This TCR was recovered from a man aged 18 to 29 who had mild COVID-19 (a few samples of this study predate the infection). Cell type and time point are not known. Source material: PBMCs or a T cell subset sorted from them (not recorded which). CDR3 residues: CASSYASRANQPQHF. CDR3 in DNA: TGTGCCAGCAGTTATGCGTCCAGGGCAAATCAGCCCCAGCATTTT.